This passage covers 21 T cell receptor beta chains from one sample sequenced in a study of shared clonotypes between healthy human individuals. Sequencing was performed with immunoSEQ multiplex PCR; in TCRdb, only in-frame clones are kept and a portion is missing. Of over a million clones in the sample, 65% to 80% were seen once. Material: memory CD4+ T cells sorted from blood. Subset of the sample: CD45RA-negative fraction. The receptors were gathered from a man between 18 and 35 years old in good health.

This clone showed up just once. This sequence joins TRBV7-8 and TRBJ2-4, with D unclear. Per germline, CDR1 SGHVS and CDR2 FQNEAQ. This CDR3 region has 16 residues. With 0 bases removed from V and 4 bases from J, the gap between germline ends came to 13 bases. CDR3 in amino acids: CASSLALWAVKNIQYF. CDR3 coding DNA: TGTGCCAGCAGCTTAGCTCTTTGGGCAGTTAAAAACATTCAGTACTTC.

The V and J genes are TRBV9 and TRBJ1-5; the match to TRBD1 covers 8 bases. CDR1 is SGDLS and CDR2 is YYNGEE in the germline V gene. The CDR3 runs 20 residues. V lost 2 bases and J lost 2; bases outside the gene matches: 18. CDR3 nucleotides: TGTGCCAGCAGCGTTTACCTACTCGGGACAGGACTGTGGCGCAATCAGCCCCAGCATTTT. As protein: CASSVYLLGTGLWRNQPQHF.

The chain is built from TRBV27 and TRBJ2-3, with D possibly TRBD2 on 7 matching bases. V lost 3 bases and J 0 bases, leaving 10 bases between the germline ends. CDR3 length: 15 amino acids. Germline lookup yields CDR1 MNHEY and CDR2 SMNVEV (reference sequence). DNA for the CDR3: TGTGCCAGCAGTTTCGGGGGGCCTAGCACAGATACGCAGTATTTT. It translates to CASSFGGPSTDTQYF.

V usage is TRBV7-8 and J usage is TRBJ2-5; 9 bases align to TRBD2. J was trimmed by 4 bases and V by 0 bases; bases with no gene match: 9. CDR1 is SGHVS, CDR2 FQNEAQ, per germline. The CDR3 length is 17 residues. The CDR3 reads CASSLARRGGLGETQYF. Written as DNA, the CDR3 is TGTGCCAGCAGCTTAGCGCGGCGGGGGGGCCTTGGAGAGACCCAGTACTTC.

The J gene is TRBJ2-1, the V gene TRBV27, with D possibly matching TRBD2 (7 bases). V lost 3 bases to trimming and J lost 2 bases, with 20 bases between them. Germline CDR1 and CDR2: MNHEY and SMNVEV (reference sequence). This CDR3 comprises 18 residues. The CDR3 DNA reads as TGTGCCAGCAGTTTGCGGGGGCTGCTGCCGTTTACCTACAATGAGCAGTTCTTC. Protein: CASSLRGLLPFTYNEQFF.

This clone has just one count. V and J are TRBV5-4 and TRBJ2-3; D unresolved. Germline CDR1 SGHNT, CDR2 YYREEE (reference sequence). Trimming removed 4 bases at V and 1 base at J, with 16 bases between. This CDR3 comprises 16 residues. As DNA, the CDR3 is TGTGCCAGCAGCAGAGCAGGCTCAAGTGGCACAGATACGCAGTATTTT. Its protein is CASSRAGSSGTDTQYF. Drawing the rest from reference TRBV5-4 and TRBJ2-3, the complete variable domain is ETGVTQSPTHLIKTRGQQVTLRCSSQSGHNTVSWYQQALGQGPQFIFQYYREEENGRGNFPPRFSGLQFPNYSSELNVNALELDDSALYLCASSRAGSSGTDTQYFGPGTRLTVL.

The chain couples TRBV4-2 to TRBJ2-2; D remains ambiguous. Germline V gives CDR1 LGHNA, CDR2 YNFKEQ. The CDR3 contains 15 residues. The germline V and J ends were trimmed by 0 bases and 0 bases, with 5 bases remaining between them. DNA of the CDR3: TGTGCCAGCAGCCAAGACTGGGCGAACACCGGGGAGCTGTTTTTT. Protein sequence: CASSQDWANTGELFF.

The V gene is TRBV7-2, the J gene TRBJ2-4; tentative D call: TRBD1 (5 bases). The CDR3 is 19 residues long. The V end lost 0 bases, the J end lost 0 bases, and 18 bases lay between the germline ends. Germline CDR1 reads SGHTA; CDR2 reads FQGNSA. CDR3 in DNA: TGTGCCAGCAGCTTAGCGGCAGGGCTGGAAAATGTAGCCAAAAACATTCAGTACTTC. This gives the protein CASSLAAGLENVAKNIQYF. The complete variable domain, with remaining parts taken from reference TRBV7-2 and TRBJ2-4, reads GAGVSQSPSNKVTEKGKDVELRCDPISGHTALYWYRQSLGQGLEFLIYFQGNSAPDKSGLPSDRFSAERTGGSVSTLTIQRTQQEDSAVYLCASSLAAGLENVAKNIQYFGAGTRLSVL.

The chain recombines TRBV6-1 with TRBJ2-5; 7 nucleotides line up with TRBD1. The J call may be incorrect, as the DNA end agrees better with TRBJ2-7. The CDR3 consists of 13 residues. The germline V gene has CDR1 MNHNS and CDR2 SASEGT. CDR3 sequence: CASRKGQSYEQYF. The CDR3 DNA reads as TGTGCCAGCAGGAAGGGACAGTCCTACGAGCAGTACTTC.

The rearrangement uses TRBV6-1 and TRBJ2-7; the D gene could be TRBD1 or TRBD2 (6 bases each). The CDR3 covers 14 residues. Trimming shortened V by 3 bases and J by 7 bases, and 16 bases separated the two germline ends. Germline CDR1 reads MNHNS; CDR2 reads SASEGT. This chain's CDR3 is CASSDRLGTGEQYF. The CDR3 DNA reads as TGTGCCAGCAGTGACCGACTAGGAACAGGGGAGCAGTACTTC.

The chain joins TRBV6-6 to TRBJ2-7; TRBD2 aligns across 7 bases. CDR1 MNHNY and CDR2 SVGAGI come from the germline V gene (reference sequence). Trimming at V came to 5 bases and at J to 3 bases, leaving 7 bases not matched to a gene. The CDR3 runs 14 residues. The CDR3 nucleotides read TGTGCCAGCAGTAGCGGGGAAACCTTCTACGAGCAGTACTTC. This sequence encodes CASSSGETFYEQYF.

This clone has a handful of counts. The genes are TRBV11-2 and TRBJ2-5, with D maybe TRBD1 (6 bases). Germline lookup yields CDR1 SGHAT and CDR2 FQNNGV. The CDR3 is 13 residues long. V was pared by 5 bases and J by 2 bases, with 9 bases between. The CDR3 coding sequence is TGTGCCAGCAGCCGGACAGCTCAAGAGACCCAGTACTTC. Its translation is CASSRTAQETQYF.

V usage is TRBV7-9 and J usage is TRBJ1-2, with D possibly matching TRBD1 (6 bases). Germline CDR1 is SEHNR and CDR2 is FQNEAQ (reference sequence). CDR3 length: 13 amino acids. V lost 7 bases to trimming and J lost 8 bases, with 17 bases between them. This CDR3 reads CASTGTKGRGYTF. CDR3 DNA sequence: TGTGCCAGCACCGGGACAAAAGGACGGGGCTACACCTTC.

The genes are TRBV5-4 and TRBJ2-3, with D perhaps TRBD2 (6 bases). CDR3 size: 15 residues. The germline CDR1 and CDR2 sequences are SGHNT and YYREEE (reference sequence). V was clipped by 0 bases and J by 4 bases, with 12 bases between them. The DNA for the CDR3 is TGTGCCAGCAGCTTGGTGGCTCGGGGGTCAGATACGCAGTATTTT. Its protein product is CASSLVARGSDTQYF.

About this clone: The same CDR3 also results from other DNA sequences found in this sample. The chain has TRBV5-4 and TRBJ2-1, with 10 bases identical to TRBD2. V was clipped by 0 bases and J by 4 bases; unmatched bases: 4. The CDR3 sequence is 16 residues long. Germline CDR1 reads SGHNT; CDR2 reads YYREEE (reference sequence). The CDR3: CASSLGSSGGYNEQFF. The CDR3 DNA sequence: TGTGCCAGCAGCTTGGGGTCTAGCGGGGGATACAATGAGCAGTTCTTC.

The chain joins TRBV11-2 to TRBJ2-7; D possibly corresponds to TRBD2 (5 bases). The length of the CDR3 is 15 residues. Trimming took 4 bases from V and 1 from J, leaving 14 bases between them. Germline assignment: CDR1 SGHAT and CDR2 FQNNGV. The DNA of the CDR3 is TGTGCCAGCAGCTCCGGGGTTGCGTCTTCCTACGAGCAGTACTTC. Translating it yields CASSSGVASSYEQYF.

As concerns this clone: Other nucleotide sequences in the sample specify the same CDR3. The chain is built from TRBV28 and TRBJ1-6; 9 nucleotides line up with TRBD1. V gave up 2 bases and J gave up 7 bases; unmatched junction bases: 3. Germline CDR1 MDHEN, CDR2 SYDVKM. The CDR3 spans 15 residues. The CDR3 DNA reads as TGTGCCAGCAGTTTAGGGGGACAGGGAAATTCACCCCTCCACTTT. Encoded protein: CASSLGGQGNSPLHF. The full variable domain, rest sourced from reference TRBV28 and TRBJ1-6, is DVKVTQSSRYLVKRTGEKVFLECVQDMDHENMFWYRQDPGLGLRLIYFSYDVKMKEKGDIPEGYSVSREKKERFSLILESASTNQTSMYLCASSLGGQGNSPLHFGNGTRLTVT.

Comments on this clone: Other DNA sequences in this sample translate to the same CDR3. CDR3 bases: TGTGCCATCAGTGGGGGACAGGGCAACTATGGCTACACCTTC. Protein: CAISGGQGNYGYTF. V and J are TRBV10-3 and TRBJ1-2; 9 bases match TRBD1. The CDR3 runs 14 residues. Looked up from germline, CDR1 is ENHRY and CDR2 is SYGVKD. J gave up 2 bases and V 4 bases, and 2 bases lay outside the gene matches.

This clone has only a few counts. The rearrangement links TRBV2 to TRBJ2-7, with D maybe TRBD2 (5 bases). CDR1 and CDR2 (germline): SNHLY, FYNNEI. With 3 bases removed from V and 2 bases from J, the gap between germline ends came to 8 bases. This CDR3 comprises 13 residues. CDR3 sequence (DNA): TGTGCCAGCAGTGACAGGAGGACCTACGAGCAGTACTTC. This encodes CASSDRRTYEQYF.

This clone was found a few times. This chain connects TRBV19 to TRBJ1-3; D is undetermined. Germline V lookup: CDR1 LNHDA, CDR2 SQIVND (reference sequence). The CDR3 runs to 16 residues. Trimming removed 5 bases at V and 0 bases at J, with 14 bases between. CDR3 nucleotides: TGTGCCAGTAGTGTACCTGGCTCGCACTCTGGAAACACCATATATTTT. This gives the protein CASSVPGSHSGNTIYF.

This clone was found a few times. The rearrangement links TRBV27 to TRBJ1-2; 10 nucleotides match TRBD1. Germline assignment: CDR1 MNHEY and CDR2 SMNVEV (reference sequence). This CDR3 comprises 15 residues. V shed 6 bases, J shed 6 bases, and the junction held 10 bases outside the gene matches. CDR3 sequence reads: CASSQFGTGVDGYTF. Here the CDR3 DNA reads TGTGCCAGCAGCCAATTCGGGACAGGGGTCGATGGCTACACCTTC.